Each of the 25 T cell receptor beta chains below was sequenced from the same sample in a study of regulatory T cells in long-lasting Graves disease listed by TCRdb under 2021. In the paper's terms, the time point label means: newly diagnosed GD, antithyroid drugs for less than 3 months. For both TCR sequencing and RNA sequencing, RNA was extracted from PBMCs using TRIzol. The method was multiplex PCR. Sequencing instrument: Illumina HiSeq 4000. To build TCR beta libraries, CDR3 regions were amplified by Arm-PCR using iRepertoire HTBI primers. In-frame beta chains were kept once TCRdb had trimmed the public reads at Q25 with fastp and called clones with MiXCR. Records with the same CDR3 protein are collapsed into one entry carrying the most frequent genes and DNA. The sample table lists 550,000 or so distinct CDR3 sequences, around 12% of them with a count of one. The ten biggest clones cover over 7% of the sample.

These records were also assigned to another study, of T cells in Graves' hyperthyroidism and ophthalmopathy.

The source was peripheral blood mononuclear cells (PBMCs), collected at new diagnosis, from a patient treated with antithyroid drugs. The receptors were gathered from a woman aged 30 to 39 with Graves disease. Donor details come from another sample of the same person, matched by shared clones.

This clonotype was found a few times. V and J are TRBV30 and TRBJ2-2, with TRBD1 matching 8 bases. This CDR3 contains 13 residues. The junction had 4 bases not matched to a gene; V was cut back by 5 bases and J by 5 bases. Germline CDR1 is GTSNPN and CDR2 is SVGIG (reference sequence). Here the CDR3 DNA reads TGTGCCTGGGACAGGGGATGGACCGGGGAGCTGTTTTTT. Protein product: CAWDRGWTGELFF.

This clonotype was observed at least ten times. This chain links TRBV27 with TRBJ1-5; no firm D call. Trimming left V 3 bases short and J 0 bases short, with 6 bases between. The CDR3 is made up of 14 amino acids. CDR1 and CDR2 from the germline V gene are MNHEY and SMNVEV (reference sequence). The CDR3 nucleotides are TGTGCCAGCAGTTTCGACGGTAGCAATCAGCCCCAGCATTTT. It specifies CASSFDGSNQPQHF.

This chain uses TRBV9 with TRBJ2-7; weak D call: TRBD1 (6 bases). CDR3 length: 14 amino acids. The germline V and J ends were trimmed by 4 bases and 4 bases, with 15 bases remaining between them. Germline V gene lookup returns CDR1 SGDLS and CDR2 YYNGEE. The CDR3: CASSPSQGWYEQYF. The CDR3 DNA reads as TGTGCCAGCAGCCCTAGTCAGGGGTGGTACGAGCAGTACTTC.

In this sample, this clonotype turned up a few times. Sequence at one end of the junction differs from germline and may be a read error. This chain's CDR3 is CASGPTGWPAF. As DNA, the CDR3 is TGTGCTAGTGGCCCGACAGGTTGGCCAGCTTTT. The gene calls are TRBV19 and TRBJ1-5, with a tentative D call TRBD1 (6 bases). CDR1 is LNHDA, CDR2 SQIVND, per germline (reference sequence). The CDR3 spans 11 residues.

There are many counts of this clonotype. The V and J genes are TRBV30 and TRBJ2-2; D call uncertain. CDR3 length equals 14 residues. V lost 5 bases, J lost 5 bases, and 15 bases lay in between. Germline assignment: CDR1 GTSNPN and CDR2 SVGIG (reference sequence). CDR3 residues: CAWRSAGDTGELFF. In DNA form, the CDR3 reads TGTGCCTGGCGGTCGGCTGGGGATACCGGGGAGCTGTTTTTT.

There are many counts of this clonotype. The V and J genes are TRBV7-8 and TRBJ2-5; 12 nucleotides agree with TRBD2. Trimming took 5 bases from V and 9 from J; bases not matched to a gene: 16. Germline values: CDR1 SGHVS, CDR2 FQNEAQ. The CDR3 has 17 amino acids. Here the CDR3 reads CASSNRRLAGGDRAQYF. CDR3 DNA: TGTGCCAGCAGCAATAGGAGGCTAGCGGGAGGGGACAGGGCCCAGTACTTC.

This clonotype was seen many times. The rearrangement joins TRBV14 to TRBJ2-7, with D possibly TRBD2 on 5 matching bases. The CDR3 contains 13 residues. V shed 2 bases and J shed 3 bases, with 8 bases lying between them. Looked up from germline, CDR1 is SGHDN and CDR2 is FVKESK. DNA for the CDR3: TGTGCCAGCAGCCAACCGGGAAACTACGAGCAGTACTTC. Its protein product is CASSQPGNYEQYF.

Details on this clonotype: A far bigger clonotype differs at one base, so this is likely a read error. V is TRBV11-2 and J is TRBJ2-7; 13 bases line up with TRBD2. Matching the DNA end better, TRBJ2-1 makes the J call doubtful. The germline gives CDR1 SGHAT, CDR2 FQNNGV. The length of the CDR3 is 16 residues. Written as DNA, the CDR3 is TGTGCCAGCAGCTCGTTCTGGACTAGCGGGAGCAATGAGCAGTTCTTC. It encodes CASSSFWTSGSNEQFF.

A remark on this clonotype: A single base is all that separates this from a far larger clone, so a read error is likely. This chain joins TRBV28 and TRBJ2-3; 8 nucleotides line up with TRBD1. The J call is in doubt because the DNA end fits TRBJ2-1 better. This CDR3 is 16 amino acids long. CDR1 and CDR2 from the germline V gene are MDHEN and SYDVKM. CDR3 loop: CASSLAGGFSYSEQFF. The DNA for the CDR3 is TGTGCCAGCAGTTTAGCAGGGGGCTTCTCCTACAGTGAGCAGTTCTTC.

The chain joins TRBV29-1 to TRBJ2-5; D tentatively reads TRBD1 or TRBD2 (6 bases each). CDR3 length: 11 amino acids. CDR1 and CDR2 from the germline V gene are SQVTM and ANQGSEA. The V end was cut by 7 bases, the J end by 5 bases, with 11 bases between. CDR3 protein: CSGRRGETQYF. CDR3 coding DNA: TGCAGCGGTAGGAGGGGGGAGACCCAGTACTTC.

There are many counts of this clonotype. The V and J genes are TRBV10-3 and TRBJ1-1; 7 bases line up with TRBD1. J was trimmed by 1 base and V by 5 bases; bases with no gene match: 7. CDR3 size: 15 residues. Looked up from germline, CDR1 is ENHRY and CDR2 is SYGVKD. The CDR3 nucleotides read TGTGCCATCAGTCGAACCCAGGGGGAGAACACTGAAGCTTTCTTT. Amino acids: CAISRTQGENTEAFF.

This chain uses TRBV20-1 with TRBJ1-5; 9 bases agree with TRBD1. Looked up from germline, CDR1 is DFQATT and CDR2 is SNEGSKA (reference sequence). J gave up 4 bases and V 5 bases, and 6 bases lay outside the gene matches. The CDR3 extends over 14 amino acids. CDR3 sequence (DNA): TGCAGTGCTCCCGACAGGGGGAGTAATCAGCCCCAGCATTTT. Its protein product is CSAPDRGSNQPQHF.

This clonotype was seen more than once but under ten times. The CDR3 is CASSPRVRTSGGGKFF. The CDR3 DNA reads TGTGCCAGCAGCCCACGGGTTCGGACTAGCGGAGGTGGGAAGTTCTTC. This chain uses TRBV14 with TRBJ2-1, with 10 bases lining up with TRBD2. CDR3 length: 16 residues. CDR1 and CDR2 from the germline V gene are SGHDN and FVKESK. After removal of 4 bases from V and 14 bases from J, the junction contained 17 bases not matched to a gene.

This rearrangement joins TRBV10-3 to TRBJ1-1; weak D call: TRBD1 (6 bases). The CDR3 has 13 residues. Germline V gene lookup returns CDR1 ENHRY and CDR2 SYGVKD. The V and J ends lost 3 bases and 4 bases respectively, with 9 bases between them. The CDR3 DNA sequence: TGTGCCATCAGTGATGGGGGGGCCACTGAAGCTTTCTTT. Translating gives CAISDGGATEAFF.

On this clonotype itself: This may come from a read error, since a much larger clone is one base off. This chain connects TRBV2 to TRBJ2-1; D remains unclear. The CDR3 consists of 16 residues. The germline V gene encodes CDR1 SNHLY and CDR2 FYNNEI. CDR3 nucleotides: TGTGCCAGCAGTGAAGTAGGGTATAGCTCCTACAATAAGCAGTTCTTC. It yields the protein CASSEVGYSSYNKQFF.

The sample holds many counts of this clonotype. This chain joins TRBV28 and TRBJ2-7; TRBD2 aligns across 7 bases. V lost 4 bases, J lost 3 bases, and 9 bases stayed unmatched. Per germline, CDR1 MDHEN and CDR2 SYDVKM. The CDR3 loop spans 15 amino acids. CDR3 sequence reads: CASSSPAGDDYEQYF. The CDR3 DNA reads TGTGCCAGCAGTTCCCCGGCGGGAGACGACTACGAGCAGTACTTC. The full variable domain, in which reference TRBV28 and TRBJ2-7 provide the parts outside the CDR3, is DVKVTQSSRYLVKRTGEKVFLECVQDMDHENMFWYRQDPGLGLRLIYFSYDVKMKEKGDIPEGYSVSREKKERFSLILESASTNQTSMYLCASSSPAGDDYEQYFGPGTRLTVT.

About this clonotype itself: The junction shows a germline mismatch at one end, possibly a read error. The chain uses TRBV10-3 and TRBJ2-5, with TRBD1 identical over 11 bases. The CDR3 has 16 residues. CDR1 and CDR2 from the germline V gene are ENHRY and SYGVKD. This CDR3 reads CVISGGTGGLQETQYF. The CDR3 DNA reads TGTGTCATCAGTGGGGGGACAGGGGGGCTTCAAGAGACCCAGTACTTC.

This clonotype was detected ten times or more. The rearrangement joins TRBV7-2 to TRBJ2-1; D possibly corresponds to TRBD2 (5 bases). The V gene lost 5 bases and the J gene lost 1 base, with 9 bases spanning the gap. The CDR3 has 14 amino acids. Germline V lookup: CDR1 SGHTA, CDR2 FQGNSA. CDR3 sequence reads: CASSEGSSYNEQFF. The CDR3 DNA reads as TGTGCCAGCAGCGAGGGTAGTTCCTACAATGAGCAGTTCTTC.

This clonotype was counted ten times or more. V usage is TRBV11-2 and J usage is TRBJ1-1, with TRBD1 identical over 10 bases. The CDR3 has 12 residues. Trimming cost V 6 bases and J 11 bases; bases outside gene matches: 6. The germline gives CDR1 SGHAT, CDR2 FQNNGV. This CDR3 is CASSPGQGNAFF. The CDR3 coding sequence is TGTGCCAGCAGTCCGGGACAGGGGAACGCTTTCTTT.

Concerning this clonotype itself: A far larger clone is one nucleotide away, so this likely arose from a read error. The J gene is TRBJ2-5, the V gene TRBV27, with TRBD2 matching over 10 bases. The CDR3 has 16 residues. J was trimmed by 11 bases and V by 6 bases; bases with no gene match: 18. Looked up from germline, CDR1 is MNHEY and CDR2 is SMNVEV (reference sequence). The CDR3 region is CASSLGGLAAYNEQYF. The CDR3 coding sequence is TGTGCCAGCAGCTTAGGCGGACTAGCGGCCTACAATGAGCAGTACTTC.

Points on this clonotype: Since a far larger clone is one base different, this is likely a read error. V is TRBV11-2 and J is TRBJ2-1; D may match TRBD1 or TRBD2 (5 bases each). This CDR3 region has 14 residues. CDR1 and CDR2 (germline): SGHAT, FQNNGV. The V and J ends lost 0 bases and 10 bases respectively, with 13 bases between them. The CDR3 nucleotides are TGTGCCAGCAGCTTAGACCCCGGGGCCTACGAGCAGTTCTTC. This gives the protein CASSLDPGAYEQFF.

The sample holds many counts of this clonotype. The J gene is TRBJ1-2, the V gene TRBV9; D remains ambiguous. Trimming cost V 0 bases and J 5 bases, with 11 bases left between them. Germline V lookup: CDR1 SGDLS, CDR2 YYNGEE. The CDR3 length is 14 residues. CDR3 nucleotide sequence: TGTGCCAGCAGCGTAGAGATAGGGAGTTATGGCTACACCTTC. Protein sequence: CASSVEIGSYGYTF. The whole variable domain, filled in from reference TRBV9 and TRBJ1-2, reads DSGVTQTPKHLITATGQRVTLRCSPRSGDLSVYWYQQSLDQGLQFLIQYYNGEERAKGNILERFSAQQFPDLHSELNLSSLELGDSALYFCASSVEIGSYGYTFGSGTRLTVV.

This clonotype was seen at least ten times. The chain couples TRBV10-2 to TRBJ2-5, with D perhaps matching TRBD2 (7 bases). V lost 7 bases, J lost 0 bases, and 21 bases lay in between. The CDR3 has 17 amino acids. Germline CDR1 is WSHSY and CDR2 is SAAADI. This CDR3 reads CASTPLLGGGYQETQYF. CDR3 in DNA: TGCGCCAGCACCCCCCTGTTAGGCGGGGGCTACCAAGAGACCCAGTACTTC.

This clonotype was seen repeatedly, ten times or more. The chain has TRBV7-9 and TRBJ2-7; 13 bases agree with TRBD2. Per germline, CDR1 SEHNR and CDR2 FQNEAQ (reference sequence). The length of the CDR3 is 20 residues. Trimming at V came to 1 base and at J to 5 bases, leaving 17 bases not matched to a gene. In nucleotides, the CDR3 is TGTGCCAGCAGCTTAGTCGTTTTAGTTCGCTCGGGACTAGCGGGAAACGAGCAGTACTTC. The encoded protein is CASSLVVLVRSGLAGNEQYF.

The sample holds many counts of this clonotype. This chain links TRBV12-3 or TRBV12-4 with TRBJ2-3; D possibly uses TRBD1 or TRBD2 (5 bases each). The CDR3 runs 18 residues. V lost 4 bases to trimming and J lost 6 bases, with 26 bases between them. CDR3 in DNA: TGTGCCAGCAGTTCAGACCCCCTATGGGGGAACGGGGAGGATACGCAGTATTTT. Translated: CASSSDPLWGNGEDTQYF.